The 5 T cell receptor beta chains reported below all come from one sample, sequenced in a study of Tregs in tolerant kidney transplant recipients. The antigens for these receptors are not known. After 6 days with irradiated graft donor PBMCs, CFSE-labeled recipient PBMCs were FACS-sorted. Assay used: immunoSEQ multiplex PCR; TCRdb lists only in-frame clones, some missing. Its table records thousands of clones. Source: CD8+ T cells from blood cultured with allogeneic cells, taken before the transplant. These receptors originate from a human patient who received a combined kidney and bone marrow transplant.

Concerning this clone: The CDR3 end falls 3 residues outside the read, so it is completed with the germline J gene. V usage is TRBV4-1 and J usage is TRBJ2-7; tentative D call: TRBD1 (5 bases). V was cut by 0 bases and J by 4 bases, with 7 bases left in between. Germline-derived CDR1 and CDR2 are MGHRA and YSYEKL. This CDR3 spans 13 amino acids. The CDR3 bases that were read are TGCGCCAGCAGCCAAGAACCAGGGTACGAG. As protein: CASSQEPGYE. The CDR3 reads in full as CASSQEPGYEQYF.

Comment on this clone: The sequenced fragment ends 3 residues before the CDR3 boundary, so the rest is inferred from the germline J gene. The chain couples TRBV29-1 to TRBJ2-7; 14 bases line up with TRBD2. There are 16 residues in the CDR3. V shed 1 base and J 3 bases; nucleotides not matched to a gene: 5. Germline loops: CDR1 SQVTM, CDR2 ANQGSEA. CDR3 sequence reads: CSVEGGTSGGFYEQYF. Partial CDR3 DNA: TGCAGCGTTGAAGGGGGGACTAGCGGGGGTTTCTACGAG.

In terms of frequency, this clone is medium-sized. The junction and the germline gene differ at one end; a read error may be behind it. The read ends 3 residues early relative to the CDR3; the germline J gene fills the gap. The chain links TRBV4-1 to TRBJ2-7, with D tentatively TRBD1 (6 bases). Per the germline V gene, CDR1 is MGHRA and CDR2 is YSYEKL. The CDR3 totals 13 residues. Partial CDR3 DNA: TGCGCCAGCAGCGAAGACAGGACCTACGAG. Translation gives CASSEDRTYE. The full CDR3 sequence reads CASSEDRTYEQYF.

To note about this clone: The read is 3 residues too short to cover the CDR3 end, so that end is filled in from the germline J gene. V and J are TRBV20-1 and TRBJ2-1; 8 nucleotides align to TRBD2. Germline V gives CDR1 DFQATT, CDR2 SNEGSKA (reference sequence). The J segment lost 3 bases and the V segment lost 8 bases, leaving 15 bases of the junction unmatched. The CDR3 has 16 amino acids. Incomplete CDR3 DNA: TGCAGTTCCTTTCCAAAGGGACTAGTAGTCTACAATGAG. Translated: CSSFPKGLVVYNE. The full CDR3 protein is CSSFPKGLVVYNEQFF.

On this clone: The read falls 3 residues short of the CDR3 end, and the missing part is taken from the germline J gene. The rearrangement links TRBV4-1 to TRBJ1-1; 10 positions agree with TRBD1. The germline V gene has CDR1 MGHRA and CDR2 YSYEKL. V gave up 3 bases and J gave up 5 bases; unmatched junction bases: 6. There are 15 residues in the CDR3. CDR3 bases read: TGCGCCAGCAGCCAGCCTGGGACAGGGGTTACTGAA. Protein product: CASSQPGTGVTE. The whole CDR3 sequence reads CASSQPGTGVTEAFF.